The entry below gives a single T cell receptor (beta chain) sequence along with its context. The entry originates in a study of blood T cell repertoires in COVID-19. Across the study: Collection of acute and convalescent COVID-19 samples took place in the United States, Italy and Spain. Sources were T cells, B-cell-depleted T cells, or PBMCs; the material itself was cDNA or gDNA.

Germline CDR1 and CDR2: LGHDT and YNNKEL (reference sequence). The CDR3 is made up of 21 amino acids. V trimming: 0 bases; J trimming: 0 bases; junction bases outside the gene matches: 18. Per the authors' pipeline: Reference gene primer amplification yielded estimated nucleated cell counts. Here immunoSEQ multiplex PCR was the method, and the copy in TCRdb shows in-frame clones only, minus some. V and J calls and clone size are given by that table; D and trimming were obtained from the DNA. The sample carries 200,000 to 300,000 clones, about four fifths recorded once. The chain recombines TRBV3-1 (or the pseudogene TRBV3-2) with TRBJ2-3, with 7 bases identical to TRBD2. The receptor comes from a woman younger than 30 with acute or convalescent COVID-19. Specimen: peripheral blood. Here the CDR3 DNA reads TGTGCCAGCAGCCAAGAATGGACCCCGTACCTAGCGGCCATTAGCACAGATACGCAGTATTTT. It translates to CASSQEWTPYLAAISTDTQYF.